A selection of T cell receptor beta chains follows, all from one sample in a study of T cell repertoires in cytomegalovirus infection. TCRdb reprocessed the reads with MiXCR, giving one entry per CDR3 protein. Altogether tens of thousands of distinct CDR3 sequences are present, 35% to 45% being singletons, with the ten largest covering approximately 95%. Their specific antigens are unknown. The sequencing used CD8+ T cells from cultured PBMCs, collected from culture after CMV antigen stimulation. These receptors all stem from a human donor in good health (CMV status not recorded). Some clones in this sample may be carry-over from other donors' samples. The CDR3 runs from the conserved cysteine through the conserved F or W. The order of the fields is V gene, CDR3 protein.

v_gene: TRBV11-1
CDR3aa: CASSLEWTSVTGELFF

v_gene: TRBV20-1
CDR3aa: CSARDRMRGGALDTQYF

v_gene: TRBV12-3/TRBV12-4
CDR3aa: CASSFSNTGELFF

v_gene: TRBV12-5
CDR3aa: CASGGLAPRETQYF

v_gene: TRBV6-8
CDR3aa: CASSSLAGSPYNEQFF

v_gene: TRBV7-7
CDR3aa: CASSPRLAGTSTDTQYF

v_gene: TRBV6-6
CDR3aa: CASSYGGWADTQYF

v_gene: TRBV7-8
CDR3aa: CASSLRGSYNQPQHF

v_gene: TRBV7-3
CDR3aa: CASSPDSDSYNEQFF

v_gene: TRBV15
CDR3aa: CATSRDVYRGNGYTF

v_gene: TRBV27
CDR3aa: CASSLALYTDTQYF

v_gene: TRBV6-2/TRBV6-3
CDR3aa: CASSYPQGTHNEQFF

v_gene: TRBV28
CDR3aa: CASSTPGGRSSYNSPLHF

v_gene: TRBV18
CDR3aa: CASSPVSGGLYNEQFF

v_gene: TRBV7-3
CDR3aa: CASSSSGGNLDTQYF

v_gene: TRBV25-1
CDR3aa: CASRDLGQGSFPYEQYF

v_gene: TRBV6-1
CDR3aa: CASSEAEAEGSYEQYF